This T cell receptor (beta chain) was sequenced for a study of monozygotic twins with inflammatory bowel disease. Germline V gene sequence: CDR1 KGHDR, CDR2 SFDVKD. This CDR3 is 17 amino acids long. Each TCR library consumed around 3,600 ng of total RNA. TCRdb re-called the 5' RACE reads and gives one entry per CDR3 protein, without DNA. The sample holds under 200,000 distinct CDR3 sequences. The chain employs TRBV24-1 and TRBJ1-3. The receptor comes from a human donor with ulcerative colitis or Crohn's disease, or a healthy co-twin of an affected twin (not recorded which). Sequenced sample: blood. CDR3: CATSDSSRPASGNTIYF.